The rows below give T cell receptor beta chains drawn from one sample of a study of CD8+CD57+ T cells in acquired aplastic anemia. Each CDR3 protein gets one entry after TCRdb re-called the reads with MiXCR. The data hold 150,000 to 200,000 distinct CDR3 sequences, with 45% to 50% observed a single time. Sequenced input: sorted CD4+, CD8+, or CD8+CD57+ T cells (not recorded which) from PBMCs. All receptors come from a human donor in good health. The CDR3 runs from the conserved cysteine through the conserved F or W. The D gene is left open where the match is weak. Only part of the rows carry a size: once, few, many, or a class if the clone is expanded.

TRBD2,-,TRBJ2-7,TRBV29-1,CSVGIPAGVSYEQYF,TGCAGCGTTGGGATCCCAGCGGGAGTGTCCTACGAGCAGTACTTC
-,once,TRBJ1-2,TRBV5-5,CASSFSQENYGYTF,TGTGCCAGCAGCTTCAGTCAGGAAAACTATGGCTACACCTTC
TRBD1,-,TRBJ1-5,TRBV7-9,CASSSGTGSEQPQHF,TGTGCCAGCAGCTCCGGGACAGGGTCTGAACAGCCCCAGCATTTT
TRBD1,many,TRBJ2-7,TRBV20-1,CSAYGQVGYEQYF,TGCAGTGCTTATGGACAGGTGGGCTACGAGCAGTACTTC
-,-,TRBJ2-1,TRBV12-5,CASGLLRNEQFF,TGTGCTAGTGGTTTGCTCCGAAATGAGCAGTTCTTC
-,many,TRBJ2-5,TRBV10-3,CAIRSFLGETQYF,TGTGCCATCAGGTCTTTCCTCGGGGAGACCCAGTACTTC
-,-,TRBJ2-2,TRBV19,CASQAGGRKELFF,TGTGCCAGTCAGGCAGGGGGGCGCAAGGAGCTGTTTTTT
-,few,TRBJ1-1,TRBV19,CASSMWGAEAFF,TGTGCCAGTAGTATGTGGGGGGCTGAGGCTTTCTTT
TRBD1,-,TRBJ2-7,TRBV27,CASSFSGQGAYEQYF,TGTGCCAGCAGTTTTTCTGGACAGGGGGCCTACGAGCAGTACTTC
-,once,TRBJ1-5,TRBV10-3,CAISEMGEGQPQHF,TGTGCCATCAGTGAAATGGGGGAAGGTCAGCCCCAGCATTTT
TRBD1,many,TRBJ1-2,TRBV5-1,CASSLTGQDGYTF,TGCGCCAGCAGCTTGACCGGACAGGATGGCTACACCTTC
-,-,TRBJ1-1,TRBV6-1,CASSELGSFNTEAFF,TGTGCCAGCAGTGAATTGGGCAGTTTTAACACTGAAGCTTTCTTT
-,many,TRBJ1-1,TRBV20-1,CSAGRGNTEAFF,TGCAGTGCCGGCAGGGGCAACACTGAAGCTTTCTTT
TRBD2,many,TRBJ2-7,TRBV11-2,CASSLVSPGLAGGGSYEQYF,TGTGCCAGCAGCTTAGTGTCACCGGGACTAGCGGGAGGCGGCTCCTACGAGCAGTACTTC
TRBD2,few,TRBJ2-1,TRBV10-2,CASSEWGLARGVEQFF,TGCGCCAGCAGTGAGTGGGGACTAGCGAGAGGGGTGGAGCAGTTCTTC
-,-,TRBJ2-1,TRBV6-2/TRBV6-3,CASSSLAYSYNEQFF,TGTGCCAGCAGTTCCTTAGCCTACTCCTACAATGAGCAGTTCTTC
-,many,TRBJ2-2,TRBV6-1,CASSDHMNTGELFF,TGTGCCAGCAGTGACCATATGAACACCGGGGAGCTGTTTTTT
-,few,TRBJ1-3,TRBV10-3,CAISADNSGNTIYF,TGTGCCATCAGTGCGGACAACTCTGGAAACACCATATATTTT
TRBD2,once,TRBJ2-1,TRBV20-1,CSARPGLAGAVSYNEQFF,TGCAGTGCCAGACCGGGACTAGCGGGGGCCGTATCCTACAATGAGCAGTTCTTC
-,many,TRBJ1-2,TRBV5-8,CASSFNSATELGYTF,TGTGCCAGCAGCTTCAATTCCGCGACAGAGTTGGGCTACACCTTC
-,-,TRBJ2-7,TRBV27,CASTTGTEKQYF,TGTGCCAGCACCACCGGGACCGAGAAGCAGTACTTC
-,-,TRBJ2-7,TRBV16,CASSQLGYERYF,TGTGCCAGCAGCCAATTAGGATACGAGCGGTACTTC
TRBD2,-,TRBJ2-1,TRBV6-1,CASSELVSGRFTEQFF,TGTGCCAGCAGTGAATTGGTGAGCGGGAGGTTCACTGAGCAGTTCTTC
TRBD2,few,TRBJ2-3,TRBV12-3/TRBV12-4,CASSLGATSGSTDTQYF,TGTGCCAGCAGTTTAGGGGCGACTAGCGGGAGCACAGATACGCAGTATTTT
-,once,TRBJ2-5,TRBV19,CASSIKLRQETQYF,TGTGCCAGTAGTATAAAACTTCGCCAAGAGACCCAGTACTTC
-,-,TRBJ2-7,TRBV24-1,CASSPRTLSYEQYF,TGCGCCAGCAGCCCCCGGACATTATCCTACGAGCAGTACTTC
-,-,TRBJ1-1,TRBV7-3,CASSLHENTEAFF,TGTGCCAGCAGCTTGCACGAAAACACTGAAGCTTTCTTT
-,many,TRBJ2-7,TRBV19,CASSIRRDSYEQYF,TGTGCCAGTAGTATTCGCAGGGATTCCTACGAGCAGTACTTC
TRBD1,-,TRBJ2-3,TRBV25-1,CASSEGQGRADTQYF,TGTGCCAGCAGTGAAGGACAGGGGCGGGCAGATACGCAGTATTTT
-,-,TRBJ2-1,TRBV9,CASSEELGWDEQFF,TGTGCCAGCAGCGAAGAACTGGGGTGGGATGAGCAGTTCTTC
-,-,TRBJ1-2,TRBV24-1,CATSVDRFFGYTF,TGTGCCACCAGCGTGGACCGCTTTTTTGGCTACACCTTC
-,-,TRBJ1-5,TRBV7-9,CASSFDQGNQPQHF,TGTGCCAGCAGCTTTGACCAGGGGAATCAGCCCCAGCACTTT
-,-,TRBJ1-6,TRBV10-3,CAIMDGDYNSPLHF,TGTGCCATCATGGACGGAGACTATAATTCACCCCTCCACTTT
TRBD2,many,TRBJ2-3,TRBV7-3,CASSSASGSRADTQYF,TGTGCCAGCAGCTCCGCTAGCGGGAGTCGCGCGGATACGCAGTATTTT
-,many,TRBJ1-3,TRBV12-3/TRBV12-4,CASTLGGSSGNTIYF,TGTGCCAGCACACTTGGGGGGAGCTCTGGAAACACCATATATTTT
TRBD1,few,TRBJ1-3,TRBV5-6,CASSFRGRNTGNTLYF,TGTGCCAGCAGCTTCAGGGGGCGCAACACTGGAAACACCCTATATTTT
TRBD2,few,TRBJ2-3,TRBV10-3,CAIRKGVAGGADTQYF,TGTGCCATCAGAAAGGGGGTAGCGGGGGGAGCAGATACGCAGTATTTT
TRBD1,-,TRBJ2-5,TRBV2,CASSDGTGETQYF,TGTGCCAGCAGTGATGGGACAGGGGAGACCCAGTACTTC
-,-,TRBJ1-2,TRBV29-1,CSAEDGYTF,TGCAGCGCTGAGGACGGCTACACCTTC
-,few,TRBJ2-5,TRBV6-1,CASIPGLSKGTQYF,TGTGCCAGCATCCCGGGCCTCTCTAAAGGGACCCAGTACTTC
-,few,TRBJ2-4,TRBV27,CASSDWGKDIQYF,TGTGCCAGCAGCGACTGGGGGAAAGACATTCAGTACTTC
-,few,TRBJ2-3,TRBV29-1,CSGTTGSGTDTQYF,TGCAGCGGGACTACAGGGAGTGGCACAGATACGCAGTATTTT
TRBD2,few,TRBJ2-2,TRBV7-9,CASSPGTSGELFF,TGTGCCAGCAGTCCTGGGACTAGCGGGGAGCTGTTTTTT
-,many,TRBJ2-3,TRBV9,CASSVLATDTQYF,TGTGCCAGCAGCGTGCTAGCGACAGATACGCAGTATTTT
TRBD1,-,TRBJ2-7,TRBV2,CASSEQGQGSEQYF,TGTGCCAGCAGTGAGCAGGGACAGGGTTCCGAGCAGTACTTC
-,many,TRBJ2-5,TRBV20-1,CSARETAFETQYF,TGCAGTGCTAGGGAGACCGCCTTTGAGACCCAGTACTTC
-,-,TRBJ2-7,TRBV7-9,CASSPGQTEQYF,TGTGCCAGCAGCCCAGGTCAGACCGAGCAGTACTTC
TRBD2,many,TRBJ2-3,TRBV2,CASRTGGYTQYF,TGTGCCAGCAGGACGGGAGGGTATACGCAGTATTTT
-,once,TRBJ2-7,TRBV7-9,CASSRSHYEQYF,TGTGCCAGCAGCCGGAGTCACTACGAGCAGTACTTC
TRBD2,many,TRBJ2-1,TRBV7-3,CASSLAGVAYNEQFF,TGTGCCAGCAGCTTAGCGGGAGTGGCCTACAATGAGCAGTTCTTC